What follows is one TCR beta chain and its context. This specimen comes from a study of shared clonotypes between healthy human individuals. Repertoires were generated with immunoSEQ multiplex PCR, while TCRdb's copy carries only in-frame clones and drops some. Among some 530,000 clones listed, around 80% were seen once. V lost 1 base and J lost 8, with 14 bases in between. CDR1 is SGHAT, CDR2 FQNNGV, per germline. The CDR3 spans 15 residues. The rearrangement uses TRBV11-2 and TRBJ1-4, with D maybe TRBD1 (5 bases). Sequencing was carried out using PBMCs. The sequence was collected from a woman aged 35 to 49 in good health. Some clones in this sample may be carry-over from other donors' samples. CDR3 protein: CASSLVGQGGEKLFF. For the CDR3, the DNA is TGTGCCAGCAGCTTAGTTGGGCAGGGAGGCGAAAAACTGTTTTTT.